This T cell receptor (beta chain) was sequenced during a study of blood T cell repertoires in COVID-19. V lost 5 bases, J lost 6 bases, and 11 bases stayed unmatched. The CDR3 has 16 amino acids. Looked up from germline, CDR1 is LNHDA and CDR2 is SQIVND (reference sequence). TCRdb keeps only in-frame clones here, not all; method: immunoSEQ multiplex PCR. Of 180,000 or so clones in the sample, approximately 80% were seen once. The V gene is TRBV19, the J gene TRBJ1-5; 9 nucleotides agree with TRBD1. This clonotype originated in a woman aged 45-60 years with active or convalescent COVID-19. Sequencing input: peripheral blood. CDR3 protein: CASSARGGQGAQPQHF. The CDR3 DNA follows: TGTGCCAGTAGTGCGAGGGGGGGACAGGGCGCTCAGCCCCAGCATTTT.